The 2 T cell receptor beta chains given below trace back to one sample, sequenced in a study of shared T cell receptors in the human thymus. The table came from immunoSEQ multiplex PCR; TCRdb's copy has only in-frame clones and leaves some out. The repertoire consists of 650,000 to 950,000 clones, with 70% to 90% occurring once and the leading ten covering under 0.012%. The same sample was also used in a study of human thymus T cells.

The sequenced sample was thymocytes. These receptor sequences come from a girl under three years old with a congenital heart defect.

This clone has just one count. The V and J genes are TRBV28 and TRBJ1-4, with 7 bases matching TRBD1. CDR3 length equals 15 residues. The V segment lost 6 bases and the J segment 3 bases; nucleotides outside the gene matches: 7. The germline V gene encodes CDR1 MDHEN and CDR2 SYDVKM. The CDR3 sequence: CASRPTGDPNEKLFF. The CDR3 DNA is TGTGCCAGCAGACCCACAGGGGACCCTAATGAAAAACTGTTTTTT.

The CDR3 DNA is TGTGCCACAGCGGCCCAAGGCGGGGGCACCGGGGAGCTGTTTTTT. Amino acids: CATAAQGGGTGELFF. This chain links TRBV27 with TRBJ2-2, with TRBD2 matching over 7 bases. The CDR3 contains 15 residues. The germline gives CDR1 MNHEY, CDR2 SMNVEV (reference sequence). V gave up 10 bases and J gave up 4 bases; unmatched junction bases: 12.